This T cell receptor beta chain stems from a study of blood T cell repertoires in COVID-19 (dated by TCRdb to between 2020 and 2021). Broadly, across the study: Collaborator samples came from the United States, Italy and Spain and covered acute and convalescent phases of COVID-19. Sample metadata almost always included a de-identified subject ID, COVID-19 status, age in years and sex. The material from the prospective study consisted of cDNA or gDNA derived from T cells, B-cell-depleted T cells, or PBMCs. Subjects who had been exposed to COVID-19, were actively infected with it, or had recovered from it provided the deeply sampled blood TCRbeta repertoires that made up the dataset. The samples were drawn from the first 160 participants of the ongoing ImmuneRACE study and from 950 to 1,500 subjects provided by 6 global collaborators. The repertoires were made available in a free public database intended to serve as a resource for research on the immune response to SARS-CoV-2. Where available, HLA class I and class II types were obtained from metadata supplied by the sample provider rather than from assay-based typing.

Each collaborating institution followed its own protocols to collect whole blood in K2EDTA tubes. Collaborator samples were shipped for TCRbeta analysis as frozen whole blood, isolated PBMCs, or DNA extracted from either sample type. This clone was detected a few times. What this receptor recognizes is not known. Per-base qualities were not stored, and no clone one base away is much larger. CDR1 is given as SNHLY and CDR2 as FYNNEI, both from the germline V gene. Trimming removed 2 bases from V and 5 bases from J, leaving 4 bases between the germline ends. The CDR3 measures 12 amino acids from cysteine to phenylalanine. The kept DNA is CDR3 alone, 36 bases in frame from the first base. TCRbeta CDR3 regions were amplified from genomic DNA using the immunoSEQ Assay, a bias-controlled multiplex PCR. As for the authors' bioinformatics: The number of nucleated cells in each sample was estimated by amplification of reference gene primers within the assay. To quantify the absolute abundance of each unique TCRbeta CDR3 rearrangement, sequence reads were collapsed and filtered. Productive Simpson clonality was computed per sample as the square root of Simpson's diversity index over productive rearrangements. Not all clones reach the TCRdb copy of this immuneACCESS table, which keeps in-frame sequences only. Checked studies attribute under half of the gap to unresolved V genes and leave the rest unexplained. V, J and clone size are those of that table, while D and trimming were read from the DNA. The sample records around 30,000 clones, 65% to 90% of which are singletons. The top ten clones comprise more than 20% of the sample.

Points the paper makes about the study in general: Clinical and demographic metadata were provided uncurated, with the amount varying by source and participant.

Sequencing used peripheral blood. This sequence originates from a human donor in a cohort sampled during active COVID-19. Recombination connected TRBV2 to TRBJ1-5; no confident D gene assignment can be made. The CDR3 loop reads CASSEQDQPQHF. The DNA sequence reads TGTGCCAGCAGTGAACAGGATCAGCCCCAGCATTTT.